This T cell receptor beta chain is drawn from a study of cytomegalovirus exposure and HLA in healthy donors. About this clone: The antigen is undetermined. A junction end diverges from the germline sequence, so it may reflect a read error.

PCR involved 60 Vbeta and 13 Jbeta primers. The method was immunoSEQ multiplex PCR; TCRdb's version includes in-frame clones alone and lacks a portion of them. The table includes about 150,000 clones, approximately 86% detected once. Overall study results and limits: The study designated 150 or so TCR beta chains cytomegalovirus-associated. Across all donors, roughly uniform sequencing depth was an assumption of the presence/absence analyses. As was reported, the HLA-A and HLA-B alleles of most subjects were accurately predicted from TCR beta sequences. An analysis was carried out at a later point. It showed that HLA-associated TCR beta chains were more clonally expanded than equally common non-associated chains.

Germline V CDR1 and CDR2: MNHEY, SMNVEV (reference sequence). CDR3 size: 14 residues. Input material: PBMCs. The V call is TRBV27, the J call TRBJ2-7; the match to TRBD2 covers 10 bases. This TCR came from a woman aged 45-65 years in good health and CMV-seropositive. CDR3 loop: CASRLSTSGYEQYF. In nucleotides, the CDR3 is TGTGCCAGCAGGTTATCGACTAGCGGGTACGAGCAGTACTTC.